This T cell receptor (beta chain) was sequenced in a study of T cells in Graves' hyperthyroidism and ophthalmopathy. The germline V gene has CDR1 SNHLY and CDR2 FYNNEI. The CDR3 is made up of 13 amino acids. Trimming cost V 7 bases and J 6 bases; bases outside gene matches: 3. Authors of the study amplified TCR beta CDR3 regions from RNA transcripts. First-round RT-PCR targeting the TCR CDR3 was performed with the HTBI primer set. TCRdb independently ran MiXCR on the multiplex PCR reads; one entry per CDR3 protein. Among under 550,000 distinct CDR3 sequences, roughly 13% were seen once, and the ten largest hold around 5.3%.

This TCR came from a woman aged 18-35 years with Graves' hyperthyroidism. The V call is TRBV2, the J call TRBJ2-7; 13 nucleotides line up with TRBD2. What was sequenced was blood. This CDR3 is CASIGLAGAEQYF. The CDR3 DNA follows: TGTGCCAGCATAGGACTAGCGGGGGCCGAGCAGTACTTC.